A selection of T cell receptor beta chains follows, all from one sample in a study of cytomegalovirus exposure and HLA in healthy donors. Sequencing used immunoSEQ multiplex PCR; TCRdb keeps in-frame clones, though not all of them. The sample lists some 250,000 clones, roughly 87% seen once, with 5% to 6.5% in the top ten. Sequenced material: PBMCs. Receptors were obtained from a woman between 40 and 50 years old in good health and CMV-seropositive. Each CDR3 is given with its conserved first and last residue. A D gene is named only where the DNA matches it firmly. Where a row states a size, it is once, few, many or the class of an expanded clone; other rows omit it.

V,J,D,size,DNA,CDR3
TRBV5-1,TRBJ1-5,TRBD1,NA,TGCGCCAGCTCTACAGGGGGCGTCAATCAGCCCCAGCATTTT,CASSTGGVNQPQHF
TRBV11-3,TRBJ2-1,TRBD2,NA,TGTGCCAGCAGCTTAGATACTAGCGGGAGGCTCCCCAATGAGCAGTTCTTC,CASSLDTSGRLPNEQFF
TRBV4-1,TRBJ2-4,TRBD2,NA,TGCGCCAGCAGCCACCCGACTAGCGGGGGGGCCTTAGCCAAAAACATTCAGTACTTC,CASSHPTSGGALAKNIQYF
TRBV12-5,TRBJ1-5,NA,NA,TGTGCTAGTGGTTTTCTTTCTGGCCAGTCCCGGGGGCCCCAGCATTTT,CASGFLSGQSRGPQHF
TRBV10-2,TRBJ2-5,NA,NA,TGCGCCAGCAGTGTCGGGAAAGAGACCCAGTACTTC,CASSVGKETQYF
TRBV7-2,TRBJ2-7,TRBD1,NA,TGTGCCAGCAGTGATAGAGGGAGGACAGGGCCCTACGAGCAGTACTTC,CASSDRGRTGPYEQYF
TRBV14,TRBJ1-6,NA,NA,TGTGCCAGCAGCCCTAGTTCGCCACCCCTCCACTTT,CASSPSSPPLHF
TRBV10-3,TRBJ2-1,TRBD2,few,TGTGCCATCAGTGAGTCGCTATCGGGGGGCTCCTACAATGAGCAGTTCTTC,CAISESLSGGSYNEQFF
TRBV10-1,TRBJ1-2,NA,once,TGCGCCAGCAGTTCGACCCAGGTTGGTGGCTACACCTTC,CASSSTQVGGYTF
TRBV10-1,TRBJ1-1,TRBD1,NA,TGCGCCAGCAGCCTACCGGGACAGGGACGGGGGGGAAAAAACACTGAAGCTTTCTTT,CASSLPGQGRGGKNTEAFF
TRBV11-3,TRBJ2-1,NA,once,TGTGCCTCCAGACGGGGTGTCGATGAGCAGTTCTTC,CASRRGVDEQFF
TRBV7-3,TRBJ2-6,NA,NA,TGTGCCAGCAGCTTATGGGGCACGCCAGAAGGGTGGATCTCTGGGGCCAACGTCCTGACTTTC,CASSLWGTPEGWISGANVLTF
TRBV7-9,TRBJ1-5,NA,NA,TGTTCCAGCAGCTTCTCTAACAGGCCCAATCAGCCCCAGCATTTT,CSSSFSNRPNQPQHF
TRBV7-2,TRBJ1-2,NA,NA,TGTGCCAGCAGCCCTATGGGCCGTGGCTACACCTTC,CASSPMGRGYTF
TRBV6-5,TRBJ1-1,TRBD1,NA,TGTGCCAGCAGCAAAAAAAGACAGGGCTGGACTGAAGCTTTCTTT,CASSKKRQGWTEAFF
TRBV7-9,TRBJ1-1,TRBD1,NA,TGTGCCAGCAGCAGACAGGGGGCCACTGAAGCTTTCTTT,CASSRQGATEAFF
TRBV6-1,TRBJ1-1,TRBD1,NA,TGTGCCAGCAGAACAGACAGGGCCACTGAAGCTTTCTTT,CASRTDRATEAFF
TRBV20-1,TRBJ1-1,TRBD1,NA,TGCAGTGCTAGACGAGACAGGGCTCCTTTCTTT,CSARRDRAPFF
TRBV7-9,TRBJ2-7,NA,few,TGTTCCAGCAGGGTGGCAGGGGCCTACGAGCAGTACTTC,CSSRVAGAYEQYF
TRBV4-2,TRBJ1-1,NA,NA,TGTGCCAGCAGCCAAGACCTGGGGGCCAGCACTGAAGCTTTCTTT,CASSQDLGASTEAFF
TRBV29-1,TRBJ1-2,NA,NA,TGCAGCGTTGAAGAAATGCAGGGCACCCCTTATGGCTACACCTTC,CSVEEMQGTPYGYTF
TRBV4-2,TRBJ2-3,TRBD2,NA,TGTGCCAGCAGCCAAAATAGACTAGCGGGAGCAGCAGATACGCAGTATTTT,CASSQNRLAGAADTQYF
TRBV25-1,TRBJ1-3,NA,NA,TGTGCCAGCAGTGAATCCTTGTTCTCTGGAAACACCATATATTTT,CASSESLFSGNTIYF
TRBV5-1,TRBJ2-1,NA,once,TGCGCCAGCAGCTTGGTCAGGGGGAAGGGAGGAGAGCAGTTCTTC,CASSLVRGKGGEQFF
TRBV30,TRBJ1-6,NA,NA,TGTGCCTGGAGTGTAAATGGACTTAATTCACCCCTCCACTTT,CAWSVNGLNSPLHF
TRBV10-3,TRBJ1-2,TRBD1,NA,TGTGCCATCAGGGGCACAGGGGGCGGCTATGGCTACACCTTC,CAIRGTGGGYGYTF
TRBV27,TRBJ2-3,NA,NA,TGTGCCAGCTTCGGGCTAGCGAGGGCAGATACGCAGTATTTT,CASFGLARADTQYF
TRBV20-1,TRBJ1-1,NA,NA,TGCAGTGCGGTCCGCGACACTGAAGCTTTCTTT,CSAVRDTEAFF
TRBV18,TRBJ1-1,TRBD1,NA,TGTGCCAGCTCCCCAGGGGGCATGGACACTGAAGCTTTCTTT,CASSPGGMDTEAFF
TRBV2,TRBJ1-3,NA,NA,TGTGCCAGCAGCGCTACCAGGTCCTACTCTGGAAACACCATATATTTT,CASSATRSYSGNTIYF
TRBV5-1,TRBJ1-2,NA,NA,TGCGCCAGCAGCTTTAACAGCTATGGCTACACCTTC,CASSFNSYGYTF
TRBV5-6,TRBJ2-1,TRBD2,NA,TGTGCCAGCAGCCTACCAAGGACTAGCGGAGCCTACAATGAGCAGTTCTTC,CASSLPRTSGAYNEQFF
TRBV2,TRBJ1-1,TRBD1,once,TGTGCCAGCACAGGGGGCATGAACACTGAAGCTTTCTTT,CASTGGMNTEAFF
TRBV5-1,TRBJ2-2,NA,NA,TGCGCCAGCAGCGAGGATGGGGGGGAGCTGTTTTTT,CASSEDGGELFF
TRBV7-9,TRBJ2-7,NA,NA,TGTTCCAGCAGTTCAAACAGGCCCGAGCAGTACTTC,CSSSSNRPEQYF
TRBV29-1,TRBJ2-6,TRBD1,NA,TGCAGCGTTGTCACAGGGGCTACAAACTCTGGGGCCAACGTCCTGACTTTC,CSVVTGATNSGANVLTF
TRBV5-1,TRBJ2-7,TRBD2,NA,TGCGCCAGCAGCTTGAGCGGGGGGGCGAACGAGCAGTACTTC,CASSLSGGANEQYF
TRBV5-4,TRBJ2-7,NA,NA,TGTGCCAGCAGCAAGGGACTTTTACCCTACGAGCAGTACTTC,CASSKGLLPYEQYF
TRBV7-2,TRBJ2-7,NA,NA,TGTGCCAGCAGCTTAGAGAGGGCAGGAGAGCAGTACTTC,CASSLERAGEQYF
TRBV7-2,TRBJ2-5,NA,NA,TGTGCCAGCAGCTTGGGGGGGCTGGAGACCCAGTACTTC,CASSLGGLETQYF
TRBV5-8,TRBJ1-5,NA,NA,TGTGCCAGCAGCTCGTCGTTCAGCGCCTATAGCAATCAGCCCCAGCATTTT,CASSSSFSAYSNQPQHF
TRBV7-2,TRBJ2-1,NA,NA,TGTGCCAGCAGCCTGAGACAGCTTCGGGAGCAGTTCTTC,CASSLRQLREQFF
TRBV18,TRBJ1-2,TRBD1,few,TGTGCCAGCTTCGCGGGACAGGCAGGATATGGCTACACCTTC,CASFAGQAGYGYTF
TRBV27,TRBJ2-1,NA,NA,TGTGCCAGCAGTTTAAGTTTCGGCTACAATGAGCAGTTCTTC,CASSLSFGYNEQFF
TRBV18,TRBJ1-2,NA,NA,TGTGCCAGCTCACCACAGGCGGCCTATGGCTACACCTTC,CASSPQAAYGYTF
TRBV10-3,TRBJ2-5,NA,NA,TGTGCCATCAGTGTAGTTCCTAGCCGGATCCAAGAGACCCAGTACTTC,CAISVVPSRIQETQYF
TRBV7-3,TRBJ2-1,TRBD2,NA,TGTGCCAGCAGCTTATTGCGGACTAGCGGGAGGGTTGGCAATGAGCAGTTCTTC,CASSLLRTSGRVGNEQFF
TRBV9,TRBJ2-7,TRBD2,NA,TGTGCCAGCAGCGTAGAAAGCGGGAGGCCCTACGAGCAGTACTTC,CASSVESGRPYEQYF
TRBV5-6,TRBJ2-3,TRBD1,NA,TGTGCCAGCAGCCTGGACAGGGGAAGCGAGTATTTT,CASSLDRGSEYF
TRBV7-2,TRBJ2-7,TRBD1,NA,TGTGCCAGCAGCTCGACAGGGAAGGGGCCCTACGAGCAGTACTTC,CASSSTGKGPYEQYF
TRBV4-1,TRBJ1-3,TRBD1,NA,TGCGCCAGCAGCCAAGAGGGGACAGGAGCATTCTCTGGAAACACCATATATTTT,CASSQEGTGAFSGNTIYF
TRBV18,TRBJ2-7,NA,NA,TGTGCCAGCTCACCAAGGGCCCCTGGAGGAGCTTTCTCCTACGAGCAGTACTTC,CASSPRAPGGAFSYEQYF
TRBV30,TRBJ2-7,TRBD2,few,TGTGCCTGGAGTGTAACTAGCGGGACGTCCTACGAGCAGTACTTC,CAWSVTSGTSYEQYF
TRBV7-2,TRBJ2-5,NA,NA,TGTGCCAGCAGCTTAGGGGAGATCGAGACCCAGTACTTC,CASSLGEIETQYF
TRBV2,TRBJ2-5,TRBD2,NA,TGTGCCAGCAGTGAATCGGGAGGTCGCGGAGAGACCCAGTACTTC,CASSESGGRGETQYF